The clone carrying this TCR beta chain was recorded a few times. This entry belongs to a study of glioma-infiltrating T cells after dendritic cell vaccination. Some clones are missing from TCRdb's copy, which holds only in-frame ones; the method was immunoSEQ multiplex PCR. The repertoire holds 100,000 or so clones, with almost 90% as singletons. Documented time point: after dendritic cell vaccination, including at tumor progression/relapse. Before vaccination, two weeks after the third vaccination, and at progression, PBMC were collected. V shed 0 bases, J shed 8 bases, and the junction held 7 bases outside the gene matches. Germline loops: CDR1 SGHRS, CDR2 YFSETQ. The CDR3 is made up of 15 amino acids.

The receptor's source is a human donor with glioblastoma. The sequencing used blood, collected after dendritic cell vaccination. V gene TRBV5-1 combines with J gene TRBJ2-1, with 8 bases aligning to TRBD1. CDR3 in amino acids: CASSLAQGAHHEQFF. DNA of the CDR3: TGCGCCAGCAGCTTGGCTCAGGGGGCGCATCATGAGCAGTTCTTC. The whole variable domain, remainder taken from reference TRBV5-1 and TRBJ2-1, is KAGVTQTPRYLIKTRGQQVTLSCSPISGHRSVSWYQQTPGQGLQFLFEYFSETQRNKGNFPGRFSGRQFSNSRSEMNVSTLELGDSALYLCASSLAQGAHHEQFFGPGTRLTVL.